This entry is about one T cell receptor beta chain. In this sample, this clone turned up a few times. Its cognate antigen has yet to be identified. Base qualities are not recorded, but no much larger clone differs from it by a single base. These data originate in a study of shared clonotypes between healthy human individuals (dated by TCRdb to about 2020). Background on the whole study: A few men and a couple of women, aged 18 to 49 years, made up the cohort. For each donor, CD4 naive and CD4 memory were each run on three plates, CD8 naive on two plates, and CD8 memory on one plate. Different laboratories and diverse techniques were used to prepare libraries and sequence TCR repertoires, to increase sequencing depth and limit assay-specific biases. To estimate repertoire size and how much clonotype sharing occurs between individuals, the study deeply sequenced the blood TCR repertoires of five or six healthy adults. Between about 0.85 and 9.5 billion PBMCs per donor were obtained by leukapheresis. The paper's findings and limits, for the study overall: Estimated clonotype richness was generally larger for naive than for memory subsets. Sampling was restricted to blood, and TCR repertoires in tissues likely differ from the TCR repertoires found in blood. Compared with non-shared clonotypes, clonotypes shared by all four sorted-subset donors had higher generation probabilities. Because the study included only a small number of donors, the genetic and exposure-history diversity represented was limited. Across several donors, around 5% of naive CD4, approximately 3.5% of naive CD8, 2.3% of memory CD4, and approximately 0.4% of memory CD8 clonotypes were shared. Based on pairwise subsampling, the degree of clonotype sharing among donors was expected to be affected by sequencing depth. Rarefaction of sorted-subset datasets indicated incomplete sequencing despite the large sequencing depth.

Using the deep immunoSEQ assay, multiplex PCR amplified TCR CDR3 regions from genomic DNA. Extracted genomic DNA from each cell subset was spread evenly across all wells of several immunoSEQ 96-well plates, with each plate serving as a replicate. For sorted subsets, approximately 200 ng of genomic DNA, equivalent to roughly 33,000 T cell genomes, went into each replicate PCR. The purified libraries were quantified using a Qubit 3.0 fluorometer, sized with a Bioanalyzer 2100, and then quantified again using the KAPA Library Quantification kit. Every immunoSEQ 96-well plate was sequenced on a dedicated single-read 150-cycle Illumina NextSeq 550 flow cell. Processing in the source paper ran as follows. Because the immunoSEQ output included only junctional sequences and no quality scores, the filtering could not be the same as the filtering used for full-length reads. Sequences were annotated with PyIR, a Python wrapper for IgBLAST v1.9, using IMGT germline references to assign V/J genes and CDR3. Reads were filtered out if the reads had weak V/J assignments (E-value above 1e-6), no CDR3, stop codons, out-of-frame junctions, or ambiguous translated residues. V3J clonotypes were defined as sequences sharing the same inferred V gene, J gene, and CDR3 amino acid sequence. To compute the percentage overlap between repertoires, the number of shared unique clonotypes was divided by the size of the smaller repertoire. Repertoire richness was assessed with RTK rarefaction, the Chao1 estimator, and Recon v2.1 estimates of unobserved clonotypes. For all TCRbeta clonotypes obtained by the gDNA method from a handful of donors, generation probabilities were computed with OLGA. Drawn from immuneACCESS, this table holds only the in-frame rearrangements with V and J called that TCRdb kept. Clones are partly lost; checked studies trace under half to an unresolved V gene and leave the rest unexplained. V and J calls and clone size come straight from that table; D and trimming were deduced from the DNA. Across this sample there are 650,000 to 800,000 clones, with around 77% seen only once. The biggest ten clones account for around 1.8% of the sample.

The donors were healthy, HIV-negative adults who had no recently reported acute infections or vaccinations. Every donor was a Caucasian adult residing in Nashville, Tennessee, USA. Magnetic negative selection was used to enrich CD4+ T cells, after which naive cells were positively selected on CD45RA and the negative fraction became the memory subset. Blood was collected by leukapheresis, and PBMCs were isolated by Ficoll-Histopaque density gradient centrifugation and then cryopreserved in liquid nitrogen vapor phase. Analytical flow cytometry was used to check the purity and quantity of every magnetically sorted T cell population. Genomic DNA was isolated from each sorted fraction and quantified by UV absorbance on a Nanodrop 2000c. The trim is 5 bases for V and 5 bases for J, with a gap of 10 bases between the germline ends. Its CDR3 holds 13 amino acids, cysteine through phenylalanine. CDR3 DNA is the only sequence kept; it has 39 bases, read in frame from the first base. CDR1 and CDR2 were assigned from the germline V gene as SGHRS and YFSETQ.

The chain links TRBV5-1 with TRBJ2-2; no D gene can be assigned with confidence. Sample: memory CD4+ T cells sorted from blood. The meaning of the sample's cell subset or site label: CD45RA-negative fraction. The origin of this receptor is a young woman in good health. The DNA reads as follows: TGCGCCAGCAGACTGGTTCCGACCGGGGAGCTGTTTTTT. Protein translation: CASRLVPTGELFF.